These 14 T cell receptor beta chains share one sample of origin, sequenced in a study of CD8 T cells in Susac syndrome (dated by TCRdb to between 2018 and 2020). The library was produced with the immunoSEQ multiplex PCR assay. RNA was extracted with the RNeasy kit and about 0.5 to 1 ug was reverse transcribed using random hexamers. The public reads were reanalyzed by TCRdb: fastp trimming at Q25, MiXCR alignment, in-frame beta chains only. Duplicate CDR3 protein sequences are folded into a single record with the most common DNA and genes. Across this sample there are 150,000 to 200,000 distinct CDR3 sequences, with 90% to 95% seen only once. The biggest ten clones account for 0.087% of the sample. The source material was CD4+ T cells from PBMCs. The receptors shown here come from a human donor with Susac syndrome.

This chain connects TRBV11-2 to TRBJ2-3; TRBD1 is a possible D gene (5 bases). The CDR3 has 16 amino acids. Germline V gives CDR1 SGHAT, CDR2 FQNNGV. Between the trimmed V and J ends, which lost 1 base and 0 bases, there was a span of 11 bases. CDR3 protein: CASSLGTLSSTDTQYF. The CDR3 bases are TGTGCCAGCAGCTTAGGGACACTATCTAGCACAGATACGCAGTATTTT.

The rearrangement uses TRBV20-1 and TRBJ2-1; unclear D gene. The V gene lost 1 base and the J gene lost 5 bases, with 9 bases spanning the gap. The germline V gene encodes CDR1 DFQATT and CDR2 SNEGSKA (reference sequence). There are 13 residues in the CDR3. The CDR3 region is CSARVYADNEQFF. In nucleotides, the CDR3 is TGCAGTGCTAGAGTATACGCGGACAATGAGCAGTTCTTC.

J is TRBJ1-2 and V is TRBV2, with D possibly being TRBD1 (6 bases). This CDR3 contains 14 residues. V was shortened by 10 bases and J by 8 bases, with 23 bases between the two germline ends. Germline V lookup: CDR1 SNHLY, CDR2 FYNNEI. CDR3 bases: TGTGCCACCGGCGGTGGGGGCGCAAATTCCGGCTACACCTTC. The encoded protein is CATGGGGANSGYTF.

The CDR3 loop reads CATSRRRITNEKLFF. The CDR3 nucleotides read TGTGCCACCAGCCGCCGCAGGATAACTAATGAAAAACTGTTTTTT. This chain connects TRBV15 to TRBJ1-4; no clear D gene. V was cut by 5 bases and J by 1 base, with 11 bases left in between. The CDR3 totals 15 residues. CDR1 is LNHNV and CDR2 is YYDKDF in the germline V gene (reference sequence).

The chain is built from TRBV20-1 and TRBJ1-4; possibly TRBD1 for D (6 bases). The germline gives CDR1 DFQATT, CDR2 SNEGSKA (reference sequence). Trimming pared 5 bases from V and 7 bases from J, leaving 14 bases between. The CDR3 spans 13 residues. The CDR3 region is CSAQPGGGEKLFF. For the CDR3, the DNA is TGCAGTGCTCAGCCGGGGGGCGGTGAAAAACTGTTTTTT.

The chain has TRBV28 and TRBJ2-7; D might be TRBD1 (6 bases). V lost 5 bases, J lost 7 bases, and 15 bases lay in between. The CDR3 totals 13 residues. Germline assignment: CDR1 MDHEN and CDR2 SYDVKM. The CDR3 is CASSPKTGREQYF. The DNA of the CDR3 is TGTGCCAGCAGTCCCAAGACAGGAAGGGAGCAGTACTTC. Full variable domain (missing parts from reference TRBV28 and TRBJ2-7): DVKVTQSSRYLVKRTGEKVFLECVQDMDHENMFWYRQDPGLGLRLIYFSYDVKMKEKGDIPEGYSVSREKKERFSLILESASTNQTSMYLCASSPKTGREQYFGPGTRLTVT.

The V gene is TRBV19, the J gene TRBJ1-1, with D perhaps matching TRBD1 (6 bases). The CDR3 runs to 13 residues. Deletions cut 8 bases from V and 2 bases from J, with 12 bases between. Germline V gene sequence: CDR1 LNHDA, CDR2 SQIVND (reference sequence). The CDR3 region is CASLDRRNTEAFF. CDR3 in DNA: TGTGCCAGTTTGGACAGACGTAACACTGAAGCTTTCTTT. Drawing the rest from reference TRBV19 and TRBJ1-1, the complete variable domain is DGGITQSPKYLFRKEGQNVTLSCEQNLNHDAMYWYRQDPGQGLRLIYYSQIVNDFQKGDIAEGYSVSREKKESFPLTVTSAQKNPTAFYLCASLDRRNTEAFFGQGTRLTVV.

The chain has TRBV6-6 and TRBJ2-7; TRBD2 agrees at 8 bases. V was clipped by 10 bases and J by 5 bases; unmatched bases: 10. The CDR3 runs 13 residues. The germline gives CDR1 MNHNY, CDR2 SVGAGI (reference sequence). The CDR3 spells CAIPGDGRDEQYF. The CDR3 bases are TGTGCCATCCCAGGGGACGGGAGGGACGAGCAGTACTTC.

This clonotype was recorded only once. CDR3 DNA sequence: TGTGCCAGCAGCCCCATGCTAGCCGTAGAGACCCAGTACTTC. This translates into CASSPMLAVETQYF. The chain has TRBV7-9 and TRBJ2-5; TRBD2 is a possible D gene (5 bases). Looked up from germline, CDR1 is SEHNR and CDR2 is FQNEAQ (reference sequence). The CDR3 runs to 14 residues. Trimming removed 5 bases from V and 4 bases from J, with 14 bases in between.

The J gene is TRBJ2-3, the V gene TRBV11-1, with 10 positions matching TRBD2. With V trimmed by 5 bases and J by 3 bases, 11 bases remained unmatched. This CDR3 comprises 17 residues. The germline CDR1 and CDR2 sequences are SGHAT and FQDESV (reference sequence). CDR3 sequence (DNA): TGTGCCAGCAGCATAAGACCCGGGACTAGCGATACAGATACGCAGTATTTT. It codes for CASSIRPGTSDTDTQYF. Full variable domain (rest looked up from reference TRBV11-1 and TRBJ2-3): EAEVAQSPRYKITEKSQAVAFWCDPISGHATLYWYRQILGQGPELLVQFQDESVVDDSQLPKDRFSAERLKGVDSTLKIQPAELGDSAMYLCASSIRPGTSDTDTQYFGPGTRLTVL.

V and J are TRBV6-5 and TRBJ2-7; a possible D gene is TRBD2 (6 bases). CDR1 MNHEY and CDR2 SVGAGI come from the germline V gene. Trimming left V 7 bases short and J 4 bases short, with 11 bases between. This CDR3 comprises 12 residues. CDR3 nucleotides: TGTGCCAGCACCGGGAGTGATTACGAGCAGTACTTC. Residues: CASTGSDYEQYF.

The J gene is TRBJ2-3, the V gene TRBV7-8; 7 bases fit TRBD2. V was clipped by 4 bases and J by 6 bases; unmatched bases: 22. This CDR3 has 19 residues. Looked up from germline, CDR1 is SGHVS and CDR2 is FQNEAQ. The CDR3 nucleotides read TGTGCCAGCAGCTCCCGAGGTGGGGTAGCGGGCGGGCATTGGGATACGCAGTATTTT. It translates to CASSSRGGVAGGHWDTQYF.

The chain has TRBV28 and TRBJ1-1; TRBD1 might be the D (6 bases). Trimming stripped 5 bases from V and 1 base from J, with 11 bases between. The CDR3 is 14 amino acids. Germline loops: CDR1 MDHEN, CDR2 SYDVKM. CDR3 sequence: CASSPDRTNTEAFF. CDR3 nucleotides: TGTGCCAGCAGTCCCGACAGGACGAACACTGAAGCTTTCTTT.

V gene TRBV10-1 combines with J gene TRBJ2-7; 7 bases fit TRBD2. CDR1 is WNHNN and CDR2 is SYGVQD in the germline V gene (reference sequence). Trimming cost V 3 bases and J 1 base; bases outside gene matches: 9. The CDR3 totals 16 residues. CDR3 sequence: CASSDRFVGGSYEQYF. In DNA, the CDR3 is TGCGCCAGCAGTGACCGGTTCGTCGGGGGGTCCTACGAGCAGTACTTC.